This paragraph reports one T cell receptor beta chain. Its specificity is unknown. Expressed TCRB transcripts were sequenced, since all the RNA that had been isolated was reverse transcribed. Deep immunoSEQ sequencing covered naive, central memory and regulatory T cell samples. Generated by immunoSEQ multiplex PCR, the TCRdb table keeps only in-frame clones and is missing some. Among more than 300,000 clones listed, around 12% were seen once. This CDR3 spans 16 amino acids. The germline V gene has CDR1 LNHDA and CDR2 SQIVND (reference sequence). Trimming took 6 bases from V and 4 from J; bases not matched to a gene: 10. The source of the sample is a study of beta chain features in type 1 diabetes. Study in general: Age, gender and cell yields were similar between patients and healthy donors. The study, taken as a whole, reports: A greater similarity of naive, central memory and Treg TCRB repertoires was seen among patients than among healthy donors.

Material: naive CD4+ T cells from blood. The rearrangement links TRBV19 to TRBJ2-5; TRBD1 aligns across 11 bases. The sequence came from a man in his late teens or twenties in good health. CDR3 DNA sequence: TGTGCCAGTAGGCCGGGACAGGGGGGCGGATTAGAGACCCAGTACTTC. Residues: CASRPGQGGGLETQYF.